The 6 T cell receptor beta chains in this list originate from one sample, sequenced in a study of cytomegalovirus exposure and HLA in healthy donors. A multiplex PCR was run with 60 Vbeta primers and 13 Jbeta primers. Some clones are missing from TCRdb's copy, which holds only in-frame ones; the method was immunoSEQ multiplex PCR. This table has under 200,000 clones, around 86% appearing once. Sequencing used PBMCs. All receptors derive from a man aged 35-49 years in good health and CMV-seropositive.

In regard to this clone: An end of the junction does not agree with germline; a read error may underlie this. The rearrangement joins TRBV7-9 to TRBJ2-7, with TRBD2 matching 11 bases. This CDR3 is built from 16 residues. Germline V gives CDR1 SEHNR, CDR2 FQNEAQ (reference sequence). The CDR3 coding sequence is TGTTCCAGCAGCTCCTGGACTAGCGGGCGCAACTACGAGCAGTACTTC. Its translation is CSSSSWTSGRNYEQYF.

The gene calls are TRBV19 and TRBJ1-2; 9 bases line up with TRBD1. The CDR3 has 13 residues. The ends lost 5 bases at V and 8 bases at J; junction bases unmatched: 6. From germline, CDR1 is LNHDA and CDR2 SQIVND (reference sequence). The CDR3: CASSRDREKGYTF. In DNA form, the CDR3 reads TGTGCCAGTAGTCGGGACAGGGAGAAGGGCTACACCTTC.

The chain employs TRBV2 and TRBJ2-7; 11 positions match TRBD2. The V segment lost 2 bases and the J segment 6 bases; nucleotides outside the gene matches: 9. CDR3 length equals 16 residues. Germline V gene sequence: CDR1 SNHLY, CDR2 FYNNEI. The CDR3 nucleotides read TGTGCCAGCAGTGAAACGTTAGCGGGGGGGCTCGGCGAGCAGTACTTC. Translating gives CASSETLAGGLGEQYF.

The chain couples TRBV6-5 to TRBJ2-5, with 10 bases that match TRBD1. The J call may not be correct, given that the DNA end is closer to TRBJ2-7. From germline, CDR1 is MNHEY and CDR2 SVGAGI. CDR3 length equals 14 residues. CDR3 sequence reads: CASTTGTGAHEQYF. The CDR3 DNA reads TGTGCCAGCACCACCGGGACAGGGGCCCACGAGCAGTACTTC.

V is TRBV10-3 and J is TRBJ1-2; D is undetermined. CDR3 size: 11 residues. Trimming took 6 bases from V and 6 from J, leaving 8 bases between them. CDR1 and CDR2 from the germline V gene are ENHRY and SYGVKD. The CDR3 is CAIRVADGYTF. Written as DNA, the CDR3 is TGTGCCATCAGGGTAGCGGATGGCTACACCTTC.

The CDR3 bases are TGTGCCAGCAGCTCCCCCGGGACACTTTCCTATGGCTACACCTTC. Protein sequence: CASSSPGTLSYGYTF. V gene TRBV5-6 combines with J gene TRBJ1-2; a weak D match, TRBD1 (6 bases). The V gene lost 3 bases and the J gene lost 4 bases, with 16 bases spanning the gap. The CDR3 is made up of 15 amino acids. Germline V CDR1 and CDR2: SGHDT, YYEEEE.